One and the same sample provided the 30 T cell receptor beta chains below, sequenced in a study of T-cell memory formation after mild COVID-19. MiXCR, applied by TCRdb to the 5' RACE reads, yields one record per CDR3 protein. The sample lists 250,000 to 350,000 distinct CDR3 sequences, roughly an eighth occurring once. Sequencing was carried out using PBMCs or a T cell subset sorted from them (not recorded which). These receptors came from a man aged 18 to 30 who had mild COVID-19 (a few samples of this study predate the infection). Cell type and time point are not known.

This clonotype has a count of ten or more. This sequence joins TRBV3-1 and TRBJ2-3, with D perhaps TRBD1 (6 bases). The germline V and J ends were trimmed by 4 bases and 3 bases, with 14 bases remaining between them. The CDR3 is 15 residues long. Germline V lookup: CDR1 LGHDT, CDR2 YNNKEL (reference sequence). The CDR3 reads CASSPQGIITDTQYF. In DNA form, the CDR3 reads TGTGCCAGCAGCCCCCAGGGGATCATAACAGATACGCAGTATTTT.

For the CDR3, the DNA is TGTGCCAGCAGTGGGAATAGCGGGGGGACCTACAATGAGCAGTTCTTC. It specifies CASSGNSGGTYNEQFF. The chain uses TRBV2 and TRBJ2-1, with 10 bases aligning to TRBD2. Trimming at V came to 4 bases and at J to 2 bases, leaving 5 bases not matched to a gene. The germline CDR1 and CDR2 sequences are SNHLY and FYNNEI. CDR3 length equals 16 residues.

This clonotype appeared a few times. The rearrangement links TRBV7-9 to TRBJ1-2; D gene unclear. This CDR3 comprises 16 residues. Germline lookup yields CDR1 SEHNR and CDR2 FQNEAQ (reference sequence). Deletions cut 7 bases from V and 6 bases from J, with 24 bases between. Written as DNA, the CDR3 is TGTGCCAGCACCCCTAGTTTGGGTTCGATCCCGGATGGCTACACCTTC. Translated: CASTPSLGSIPDGYTF.

The chain uses TRBV6-1 and TRBJ1-3; 10 bases align to TRBD1. The CDR3 is 13 residues long. Germline loops: CDR1 MNHNS, CDR2 SASEGT. J was trimmed by 8 bases and V by 7 bases; bases with no gene match: 5. The CDR3 here is CASIRDRGHTIYF. DNA for the CDR3: TGTGCCAGCATCCGGGACAGGGGTCACACCATATATTTT.

This chain connects TRBV5-1 to TRBJ1-3, with D perhaps TRBD1 (5 bases). The CDR3 is made up of 15 amino acids. The V gene lost 4 bases and the J gene lost 0 bases, with 11 bases spanning the gap. The germline V gene encodes CDR1 SGHRS and CDR2 YFSETQ. Here the CDR3 DNA reads TGCGCCAGCAGCCCCCAGGGCCTCTCTGGAAACACCATATATTTT. It is translated as CASSPQGLSGNTIYF.

This chain connects TRBV7-3 to TRBJ2-7, with D perhaps being TRBD1 or TRBD2 (7 bases each). Trimming took 3 bases from V and 4 from J, leaving 16 bases between them. The CDR3 totals 15 residues. CDR1 is SGHTA, CDR2 FQGTGA, per germline. CDR3 loop: CASSFGQAGVYEQYF. CDR3 DNA: TGTGCCAGCAGCTTCGGACAGGCGGGAGTTTACGAGCAGTACTTC.

V gene TRBV11-2 combines with J gene TRBJ2-1; D call uncertain. The V end was cut by 7 bases, the J end by 6 bases, with 13 bases between. The CDR3 is made up of 13 amino acids. The germline CDR1 and CDR2 sequences are SGHAT and FQNNGV. CDR3 in amino acids: CASTDRDGNEQFF. Here the CDR3 DNA reads TGTGCCAGCACCGATCGAGACGGCAATGAGCAGTTCTTC. The variable domain in full, with the rest retrieved from reference TRBV11-2 and TRBJ2-1, is EAGVAQSPRYKIIEKRQSVAFWCNPISGHATLYWYQQILGQGPKLLIQFQNNGVVDDSQLPKDRFSAERLKGVDSTLKIQPAKLEDSAVYLCASTDRDGNEQFFGPGTRLTVL.

This chain uses TRBV11-3 with TRBJ1-6; TRBD1 might be the D (6 bases). Trimming shortened V by 8 bases and J by 7 bases, and 21 bases separated the two germline ends. The CDR3 consists of 16 residues. The germline CDR1 and CDR2 sequences are SGHNT and YENEEA. The CDR3 loop is CASPKHGQYENSPLHF. CDR3 coding DNA: TGTGCCAGCCCAAAACACGGACAGTATGAAAATTCACCCCTCCACTTT.

The rearrangement links TRBV25-1 to TRBJ2-3, with TRBD2 identical over 7 bases. The germline V gene encodes CDR1 MGHDK and CDR2 SYGVNS. The CDR3 is 14 amino acids. V shed 8 bases and J 3 bases; nucleotides not matched to a gene: 8. CDR3 residues: CASPNGGGTDTQYF. The CDR3 DNA is TGTGCCAGCCCCAACGGCGGGGGTACAGATACGCAGTATTTT.

CDR3 nucleotide sequence: TGTGCCAGCAGCTTAGCAGGGGGAACCTCCTACGAGCAGTACTTC. This encodes CASSLAGGTSYEQYF. The chain joins TRBV7-3 to TRBJ2-7; 7 bases match TRBD1. The length of the CDR3 is 15 residues. With V trimmed by 2 bases and J by 0 bases, 4 bases remained unmatched. Germline assignment: CDR1 SGHTA and CDR2 FQGTGA.

This clonotype showed up just a few times. The chain uses TRBV7-6 and TRBJ2-3; 8 bases map to TRBD2. The CDR3 consists of 15 residues. Germline V gives CDR1 SGHVS, CDR2 FNYEAQ. V was pared by 1 base and J by 2 bases, with 2 bases of the junction left unmatched. The CDR3 sequence is CASSLGGGPTDTQYF. CDR3 DNA sequence: TGTGCCAGCAGCTTAGGCGGGGGGCCCACAGATACGCAGTATTTT.

The chain recombines TRBV6-2 or TRBV6-3 with TRBJ1-5; the D gene is possibly TRBD1 (5 bases). The germline gives CDR1 MNHEY, CDR2 SVGEGT. The CDR3 spans 15 residues. Trimming left V 2 bases short and J 3 bases short, with 11 bases between. DNA of the CDR3: TGTGCCAGCAGTTACGGGGCATGGTACAATCAGCCCCAGCATTTT. This gives the protein CASSYGAWYNQPQHF.

The chain combines TRBV12-3 or TRBV12-4 with TRBJ2-1, with 9 nucleotides matching TRBD1. There are 13 residues in the CDR3. J gave up 7 bases and V 7 bases, and 5 bases lay outside the gene matches. CDR3 residues: CASKHRGQNEQFF. The CDR3 nucleotides are TGTGCCAGCAAGCACAGGGGGCAGAATGAGCAGTTCTTC.

The chain has TRBV5-1 and TRBJ2-3; D not resolved. CDR1 is SGHRS, CDR2 YFSETQ, per germline. Trimming removed 6 bases at V and 1 base at J, with 18 bases between. There are 16 residues in the CDR3. Here the CDR3 reads CASTLGLAFGTDTQYF. CDR3 nucleotides: TGCGCCAGCACCCTGGGGTTAGCATTTGGCACAGATACGCAGTATTTT.

This sequence joins TRBV7-9 and TRBJ2-1; 12 nucleotides match TRBD2. CDR1 and CDR2 (germline): SEHNR, FQNEAQ (reference sequence). The CDR3 is 15 residues long. The ends lost 4 bases at V and 7 bases at J; junction bases unmatched: 5. This CDR3 is CASSSSGGAVNEQFF. CDR3 nucleotides: TGTGCCAGCAGCTCTAGCGGGGGGGCCGTTAATGAGCAGTTCTTC.

The gene calls are TRBV5-1 and TRBJ2-7; D is possibly TRBD1 or TRBD2 (5 bases each). Trimming stripped 4 bases from V and 5 bases from J, with 19 bases between. CDR3 length: 15 amino acids. Germline CDR1 reads SGHRS; CDR2 reads YFSETQ. In nucleotides, the CDR3 is TGCGCCAGCAGCGCAGACCGGGGACGTGGGGACGAGCAGTACTTC. Its protein product is CASSADRGRGDEQYF.

This clonotype appeared a few times. Since a much larger clone is just one base distant, this may be a read error. The chain recombines TRBV3-1 with TRBJ2-5; D is ambiguous. The CDR3 has 11 amino acids. The V gene lost 2 bases and the J gene lost 5 bases, with 3 bases spanning the gap. The germline gives CDR1 LGHDT, CDR2 YNNKEL (reference sequence). CDR3 coding DNA: TGTGCCAGCAGCCAATGGGAGACCCAGTACTTC. It specifies CASSQWETQYF.

This clonotype has a handful of counts. J is TRBJ2-7 and V is TRBV28; the match to TRBD2 covers 7 bases. Trimming removed 1 base from V and 7 bases from J; junction bases left unmatched: 4. The CDR3 has 13 amino acids. Germline CDR1 reads MDHEN; CDR2 reads SYDVKM. The CDR3 DNA follows: TGTGCCAGCAGTTTATCGCGGGGGAGGGAGCAGTACGTC. Its protein product is CASSLSRGREQYV.

The genes are TRBV12-3 or TRBV12-4 and TRBJ2-2; D is possibly TRBD1 (5 bases). With 0 bases removed from V and 7 bases from J, the gap between germline ends came to 12 bases. CDR3 length: 15 residues. In DNA, the CDR3 is TGTGCCAGCAGTTTAGCGATAGGGGCCGGCGGGGAGCTGTTTTTT. Translation: CASSLAIGAGGELFF.

The chain employs TRBV5-5 and TRBJ1-1; D is uncertain. CDR1 SGHKS and CDR2 YYEKEE come from the germline V gene (reference sequence). V lost 0 bases, J lost 5 bases, and 8 bases lay in between. The CDR3 has 13 residues. CDR3 in amino acids: CASSLAALTEAFF. CDR3 sequence (DNA): TGTGCCAGCAGCTTGGCCGCTCTGACTGAAGCTTTCTTT.

This clonotype was counted a few times. The genes are TRBV10-3 and TRBJ2-5; D is perhaps TRBD1 (6 bases). The CDR3 loop spans 13 amino acids. Deletions cut 10 bases from V and 5 bases from J, with 17 bases between. The germline CDR1 and CDR2 sequences are ENHRY and SYGVKD. The CDR3 nucleotides read TGTGCCACTAGTCACCAGGGGACGGAGACCCAGTACTTC. This gives the protein CATSHQGTETQYF.

This clonotype was seen only a few times. This rearrangement joins TRBV4-1 to TRBJ1-2; D is possibly TRBD1 (5 bases). The germline V gene has CDR1 MGHRA and CDR2 YSYEKL. The length of the CDR3 is 16 residues. V lost 0 bases and J 5 bases, leaving 16 bases between the germline ends. The CDR3 nucleotides read TGCGCCAGCAGCCAAGAGACCCTCGGGACCGTGTATGGCTACACCTTC. Translated: CASSQETLGTVYGYTF.

This clonotype has just a few counts. The chain combines TRBV5-1 with TRBJ2-3; 15 bases align to TRBD2. CDR3 length: 19 residues. V trimming: 2 bases; J trimming: 0 bases; junction bases outside the gene matches: 7. Germline CDR1 and CDR2: SGHRS and YFSETQ. The CDR3 DNA sequence: TGCGCCAGCAGCTTAGGGACTAGCGGGGGGCCGACTAGCACAGATACGCAGTATTTT. This sequence encodes CASSLGTSGGPTSTDTQYF.

This clonotype was observed a few times. This rearrangement joins TRBV4-1 to TRBJ2-2, with 8 bases lining up with TRBD1. The CDR3 runs 15 residues. Germline loops: CDR1 MGHRA, CDR2 YSYEKL. The V and J ends lost 2 bases and 5 bases, in that order; junction bases with no gene match: 4. CDR3 sequence: CASSQPRTGTGELFF. The CDR3 coding sequence is TGCGCCAGCAGCCAACCTCGGACAGGGACCGGGGAGCTGTTTTTT.

The rearrangement links TRBV6-6 to TRBJ1-1; tentative D call: TRBD1 (5 bases). CDR1 and CDR2 from the germline V gene are MNHNY and SVGAGI (reference sequence). The V and J ends lost 6 bases and 4 bases respectively, with 15 bases between them. CDR3 length: 14 residues. CDR3 in amino acids: CASSPIGGTTEAFF. Here the CDR3 DNA reads TGTGCCAGCAGCCCCATTGGGGGAACCACTGAAGCTTTCTTT.

This clonotype was observed a few times. The chain recombines TRBV5-5 with TRBJ2-5, with D possibly being TRBD1 (6 bases). The CDR3 length is 15 residues. Trimming cost V 4 bases and J 2 bases, with 15 bases left between them. Germline assignment: CDR1 SGHKS and CDR2 YYEKEE (reference sequence). In nucleotides, the CDR3 is TGTGCCAGCAGCCCTGGACAGCAAAAACAAGAGACCCAGTACTTC. Translated, it gives CASSPGQQKQETQYF.

V and J are TRBV12-3 or TRBV12-4 and TRBJ2-5; 8 bases agree with TRBD2. CDR3 length: 13 residues. V lost 6 bases to trimming and J lost 5 bases; unmatched junction nucleotides: 5. The CDR3 nucleotides read TGTGCCAGCAGCCGGGGGGGAAGGGAGACCCAGTACTTC. Protein: CASSRGGRETQYF.

The chain is built from TRBV7-9 and TRBJ2-3; D is unclear. Looked up from germline, CDR1 is SEHNR and CDR2 is FQNEAQ (reference sequence). Trimming removed 3 bases at V and 3 bases at J, with 10 bases between. This CDR3 has 14 residues. Here the CDR3 DNA reads TGTGCCAGCAGCTTTGGACCTGCGACAGATACGCAGTATTTT. It encodes CASSFGPATDTQYF. Using reference TRBV7-9 and TRBJ2-3 for the parts outside the CDR3, the full variable domain is DTGVSQNPRHKITKRGQNVTFRCDPISEHNRLYWYRQTLGQGPEFLTYFQNEAQLEKSRLLSDRFSAERPKGSFSTLEIQRTEQGDSAMYLCASSFGPATDTQYFGPGTRLTVL.

The chain is built from TRBV6-5 and TRBJ1-2; D is possibly TRBD1 (5 bases). Germline-derived CDR1 and CDR2 are MNHEY and SVGAGI. The CDR3 extends over 14 amino acids. Deletions cut 0 bases from V and 4 bases from J, with 9 bases between. CDR3 coding DNA: TGTGCCAGCAGTTACTCGGCTGGGACCTATGGCTACACCTTC. Translated: CASSYSAGTYGYTF.

This clonotype was detected only a few times. It may be a read error: a sequence one base away is much more abundant. This chain connects TRBV11-2 to TRBJ2-1, with D maybe TRBD2 (5 bases). The CDR3 has 12 residues. Germline CDR1 SGHAT, CDR2 FQNNGV. V lost 5 bases and J 6 bases, leaving 8 bases between the germline ends. CDR3 region: CASSGSGNEQFF. CDR3 nucleotide sequence: TGTGCCAGCAGCGGGAGTGGCAATGAGCAGTTCTTC.